This TCR beta chain was sequenced during a study of T-cell memory formation after mild COVID-19. The CDR3 length is 17 residues. The V gene end was trimmed by 1 base and the J gene end by 4 bases; junction bases not matched to a gene: 10. Germline-derived CDR1 and CDR2 are MGHRA and YSYEKL. This clonotype has more than one count but fewer than ten. Antigen unknown. Study observations and caveats: CD4+ clones that contracted lay mainly in CM and EM; CD8+ ones lay in EMRA. SARS-CoV-2 specificity was not confirmed for second-wave clones peaking on day 37.

From the 5' RACE reads, TCRdb called clonotypes with MiXCR, one entry per CDR3 protein. The sample lists about 350,000 distinct CDR3 sequences; approximately 15% were seen once. Sequences were obtained from PBMCs or a T cell subset sorted from them (not recorded which). This TCR was sampled from a man aged 18 to 35 who had mild COVID-19 (a few samples of this study predate the infection). Cell type and time point are not known. V is TRBV4-1 and J is TRBJ1-5; the match to TRBD1 covers 7 bases. The CDR3 sequence is CASSQVGRGGRNQPQHF. In DNA form, the CDR3 reads TGCGCCAGCAGCCAAGTCGGCAGGGGGGGACGGAATCAGCCCCAGCATTTT.